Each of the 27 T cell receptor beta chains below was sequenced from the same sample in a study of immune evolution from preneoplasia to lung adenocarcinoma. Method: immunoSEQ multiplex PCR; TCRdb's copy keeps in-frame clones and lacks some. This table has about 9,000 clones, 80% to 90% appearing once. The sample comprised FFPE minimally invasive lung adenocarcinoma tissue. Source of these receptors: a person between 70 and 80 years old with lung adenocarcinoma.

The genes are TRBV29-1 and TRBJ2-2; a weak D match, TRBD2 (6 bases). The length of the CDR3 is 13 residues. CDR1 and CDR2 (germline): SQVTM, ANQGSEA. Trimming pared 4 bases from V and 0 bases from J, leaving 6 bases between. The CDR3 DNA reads TGCAGCGTTGGACTAGCGAACACCGGGGAGCTGTTTTTT. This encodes CSVGLANTGELFF.

The CDR3 DNA reads TGCGCCAGCAGCCGCGTGAACAGGGATAAAAGTGAAGCTTTCTTT. It encodes CASSRVNRDKSEAFF. The rearrangement links TRBV4-1 to TRBJ1-1; D is possibly TRBD1 (6 bases). From germline, CDR1 is MGHRA and CDR2 YSYEKL. Trimming removed 4 bases at V and 7 bases at J, with 19 bases between. The CDR3 extends over 15 amino acids.

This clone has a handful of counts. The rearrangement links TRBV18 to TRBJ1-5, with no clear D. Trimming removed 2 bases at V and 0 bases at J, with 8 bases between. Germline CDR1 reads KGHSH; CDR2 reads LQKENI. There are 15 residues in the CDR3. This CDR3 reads CASSPLQDSNQPQHF. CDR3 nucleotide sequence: TGTGCCAGCTCACCATTGCAGGATAGCAATCAGCCCCAGCATTTT.

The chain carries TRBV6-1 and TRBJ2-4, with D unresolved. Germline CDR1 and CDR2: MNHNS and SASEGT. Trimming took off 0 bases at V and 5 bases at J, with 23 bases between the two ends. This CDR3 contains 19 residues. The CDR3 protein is CASSEALFFAGTYQNIQYF. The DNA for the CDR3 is TGTGCCAGCAGTGAAGCGCTTTTTTTCGCAGGTACCTATCAAAACATTCAGTACTTC.

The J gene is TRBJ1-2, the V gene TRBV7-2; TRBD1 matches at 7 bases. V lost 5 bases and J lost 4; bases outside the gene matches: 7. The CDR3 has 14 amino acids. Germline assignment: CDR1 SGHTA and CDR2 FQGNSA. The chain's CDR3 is CASSPRQGGYGYTF. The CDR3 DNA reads TGTGCCAGCAGCCCGCGACAGGGAGGCTATGGCTACACCTTC.

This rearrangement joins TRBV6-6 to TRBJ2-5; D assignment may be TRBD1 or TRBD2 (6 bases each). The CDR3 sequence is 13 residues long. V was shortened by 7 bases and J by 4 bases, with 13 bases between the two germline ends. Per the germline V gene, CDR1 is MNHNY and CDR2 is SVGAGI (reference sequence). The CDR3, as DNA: TGTGCCAGCAACGAGGGGGGACCAGAGACCCAGTACTTC. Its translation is CASNEGGPETQYF.

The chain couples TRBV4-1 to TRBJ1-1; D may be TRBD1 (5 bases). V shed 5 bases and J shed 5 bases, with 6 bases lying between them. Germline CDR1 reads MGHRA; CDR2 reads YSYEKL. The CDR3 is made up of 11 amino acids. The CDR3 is CASSGGTEAFF. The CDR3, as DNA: TGCGCCAGCAGCGGGGGGACTGAAGCTTTCTTT.

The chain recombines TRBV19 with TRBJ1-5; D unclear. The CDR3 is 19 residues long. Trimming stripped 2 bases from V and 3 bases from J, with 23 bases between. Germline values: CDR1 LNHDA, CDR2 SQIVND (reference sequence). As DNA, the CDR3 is TGTGCCAGTAGTATATTCGGACGTAGTGTAAGATCCCCCAATCAGCCCCAGCATTTT. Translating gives CASSIFGRSVRSPNQPQHF.

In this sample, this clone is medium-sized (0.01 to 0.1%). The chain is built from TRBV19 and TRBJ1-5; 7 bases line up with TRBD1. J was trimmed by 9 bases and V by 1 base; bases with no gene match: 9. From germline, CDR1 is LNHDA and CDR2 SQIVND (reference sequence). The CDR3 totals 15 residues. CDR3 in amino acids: CASSIARTGLGPQHF. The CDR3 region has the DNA TGTGCCAGTAGTATAGCCAGGACAGGACTCGGGCCCCAGCATTTT.

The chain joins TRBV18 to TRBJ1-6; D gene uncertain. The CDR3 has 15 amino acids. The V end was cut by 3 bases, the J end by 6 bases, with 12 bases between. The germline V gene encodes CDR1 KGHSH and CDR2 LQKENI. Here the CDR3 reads CASSPDTTGNSPLHF. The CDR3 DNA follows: TGTGCCAGCTCACCCGACACTACCGGTAATTCACCCCTCCACTTT.

The CDR3 nucleotides are TGTGCCAGCAGTCTTTACATCACCGGGGAGCTGTTTTTT. Encoded protein: CASSLYITGELFF. The chain couples TRBV27 to TRBJ2-2; D is undetermined. Per germline, CDR1 MNHEY and CDR2 SMNVEV (reference sequence). V was shortened by 5 bases and J by 4 bases, with 8 bases between the two germline ends. This CDR3 spans 13 amino acids.

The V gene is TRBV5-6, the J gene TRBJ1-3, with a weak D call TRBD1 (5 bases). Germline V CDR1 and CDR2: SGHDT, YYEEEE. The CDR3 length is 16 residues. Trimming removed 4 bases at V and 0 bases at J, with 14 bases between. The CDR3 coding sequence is TGTGCCAGCAGCAGGACAAGGGTATACTCTGGAAACACCATATATTTT. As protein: CASSRTRVYSGNTIYF. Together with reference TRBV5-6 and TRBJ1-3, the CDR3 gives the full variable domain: DAGVTQSPTHLIKTRGQQVTLRCSPKSGHDTVSWYQQALGQGPQFIFQYYEEEERQRGNFPDRFSGHQFPNYSSELNVNALLLGDSALYLCASSRTRVYSGNTIYFGEGSWLTVV.

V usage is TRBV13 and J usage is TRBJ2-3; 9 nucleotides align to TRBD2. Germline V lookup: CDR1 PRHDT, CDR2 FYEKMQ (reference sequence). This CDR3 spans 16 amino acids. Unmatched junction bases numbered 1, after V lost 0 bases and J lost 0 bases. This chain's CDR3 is CASSLGTSGSTDTQYF. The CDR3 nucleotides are TGTGCCAGCAGCTTAGGGACTAGCGGTAGCACAGATACGCAGTATTTT.

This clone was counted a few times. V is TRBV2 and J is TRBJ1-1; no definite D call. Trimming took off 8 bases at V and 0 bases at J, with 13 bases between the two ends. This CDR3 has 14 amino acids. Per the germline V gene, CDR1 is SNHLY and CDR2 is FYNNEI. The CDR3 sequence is CASLLEGLNTEAFF. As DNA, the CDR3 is TGTGCCAGCCTACTAGAGGGCTTGAACACTGAAGCTTTCTTT.

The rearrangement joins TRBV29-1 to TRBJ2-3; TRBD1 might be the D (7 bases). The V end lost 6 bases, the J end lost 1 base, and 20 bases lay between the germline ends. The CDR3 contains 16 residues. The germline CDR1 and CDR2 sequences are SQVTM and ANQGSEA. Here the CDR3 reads CSVAKTGRRGTDTQYF. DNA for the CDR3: TGCAGCGTAGCCAAGACAGGGCGGAGGGGCACAGATACGCAGTATTTT.

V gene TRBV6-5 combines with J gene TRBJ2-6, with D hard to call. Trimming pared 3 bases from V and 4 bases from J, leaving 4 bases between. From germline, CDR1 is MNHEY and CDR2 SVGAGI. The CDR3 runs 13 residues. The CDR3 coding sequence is TGTGCCAGCAGTTATTTCGGGGCCAACGTCCTGACTTTC. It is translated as CASSYFGANVLTF.

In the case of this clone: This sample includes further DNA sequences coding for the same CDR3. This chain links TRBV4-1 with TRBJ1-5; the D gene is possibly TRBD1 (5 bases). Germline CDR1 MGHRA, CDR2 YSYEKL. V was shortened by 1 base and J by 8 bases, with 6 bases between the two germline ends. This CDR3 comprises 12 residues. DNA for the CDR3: TGCGCCAGCAGCCAAGGGGGGGAGCCCCAGCATTTT. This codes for CASSQGGEPQHF.

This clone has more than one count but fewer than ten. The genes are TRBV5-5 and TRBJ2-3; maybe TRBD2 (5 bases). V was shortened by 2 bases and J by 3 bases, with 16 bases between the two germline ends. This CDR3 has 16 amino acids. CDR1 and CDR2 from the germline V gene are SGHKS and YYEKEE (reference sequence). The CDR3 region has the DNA TGTGCCAGCAGCTTCCGACTAATCTTACAAACAGATACGCAGTATTTT. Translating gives CASSFRLILQTDTQYF.

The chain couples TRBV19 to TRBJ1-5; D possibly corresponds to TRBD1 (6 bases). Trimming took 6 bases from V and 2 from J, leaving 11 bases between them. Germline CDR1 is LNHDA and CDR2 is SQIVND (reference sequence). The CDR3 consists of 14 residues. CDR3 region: CASSPSGGNQPQHF. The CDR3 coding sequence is TGTGCCAGTAGCCCCTCAGGGGGCAATCAGCCCCAGCATTTT.

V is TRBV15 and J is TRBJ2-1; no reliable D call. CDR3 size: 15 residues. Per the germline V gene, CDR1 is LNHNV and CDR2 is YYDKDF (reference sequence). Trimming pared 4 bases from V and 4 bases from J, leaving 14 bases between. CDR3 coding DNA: TGTGCCACCAGCAACGGGCTAGGTCGGTACAATGAGCAGTTCTTC. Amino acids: CATSNGLGRYNEQFF.

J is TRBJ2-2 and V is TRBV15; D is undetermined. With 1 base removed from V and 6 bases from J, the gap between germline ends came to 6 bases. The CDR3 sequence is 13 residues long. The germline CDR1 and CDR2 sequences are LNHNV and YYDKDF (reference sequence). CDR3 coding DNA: TGTGCCACCAGCAGAGGGCAGGCCGGGGAGCTGTTTTTT. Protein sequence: CATSRGQAGELFF.

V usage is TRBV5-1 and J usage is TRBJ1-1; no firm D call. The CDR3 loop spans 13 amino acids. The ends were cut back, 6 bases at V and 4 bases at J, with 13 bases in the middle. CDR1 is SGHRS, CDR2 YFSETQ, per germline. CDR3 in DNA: TGCGCCAGCACCTTAGAGCTGACCACTGAAGCTTTCTTT. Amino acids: CASTLELTTEAFF.

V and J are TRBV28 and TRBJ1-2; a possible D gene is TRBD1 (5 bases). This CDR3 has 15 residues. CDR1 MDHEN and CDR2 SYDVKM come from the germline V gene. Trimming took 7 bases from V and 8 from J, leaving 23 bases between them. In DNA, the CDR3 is TGTGCCAGCAAGGGGATCGGGCCCGGCGCAGGGGGCTACACCTTC. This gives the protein CASKGIGPGAGGYTF.

The CDR3 DNA reads as TGTGCCATCAGTGACCCTCGGACGGGGAACACTGAAGCTTTCTTT. Its translation: CAISDPRTGNTEAFF. This chain joins TRBV10-3 and TRBJ1-1; no clear D gene. V gave up 3 bases and J gave up 1 base, with 12 bases separating them. Germline V gene data show CDR1 as ENHRY and CDR2 as SYGVKD. This CDR3 contains 15 residues.

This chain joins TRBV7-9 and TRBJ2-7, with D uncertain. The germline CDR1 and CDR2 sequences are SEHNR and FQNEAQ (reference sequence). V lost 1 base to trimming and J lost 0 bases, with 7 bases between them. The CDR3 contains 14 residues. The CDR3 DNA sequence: TGTGCCAGCAGCTTAGTCGCCGGCTCCTACGAGCAGTACTTC. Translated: CASSLVAGSYEQYF.

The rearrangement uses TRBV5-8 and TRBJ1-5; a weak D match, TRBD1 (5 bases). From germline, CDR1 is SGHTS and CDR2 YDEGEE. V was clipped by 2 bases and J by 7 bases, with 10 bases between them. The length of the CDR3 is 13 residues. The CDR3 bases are TGTGCCAGCAGCTTCAGGGTCCACCAGCCCCAGCATTTT. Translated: CASSFRVHQPQHF.

CDR3 DNA sequence: TGTGCCAGCAATAAGGGACAGACATTTGTCGGCACTGAAGCTTTCTTT. Translated: CASNKGQTFVGTEAFF. The chain links TRBV2 to TRBJ1-1; 7 bases are a match to TRBD1. This CDR3 comprises 16 residues. Trimming took 7 bases from V and 4 from J; bases not matched to a gene: 15. CDR1 and CDR2 (germline): SNHLY, FYNNEI.